This TCR beta chain came from a study of regulatory T cells in long-lasting Graves disease. Study-level points and caveats: TCR diversity in persistent Graves' patients was below that of newly diagnosed ones.

This clonotype was seen at least ten times. Its target is unknown. CDR3 length: 17 residues. V was pared by 4 bases and J by 7 bases, with 17 bases of the junction left unmatched. Germline V gene lookup returns CDR1 MNHEY and CDR2 SMNVEV (reference sequence). The TCR beta library used iRepertoire HTBI primers with Arm-PCR amplification of CDR3. The authors' processing: The samples yielded 62 TRBV and some 15 TRBJ segments. TCRdb analysed the multiplex PCR reads with MiXCR anew, one entry per CDR3 protein. TCRdb's processing, not the authors', yielded these V and J calls. The sample contains hundreds of thousands of distinct CDR3 sequences, around 12% of which appear only once. Regarding time point: newly diagnosed GD, antithyroid drugs for less than 3 months. PBMC RNA was the source of the TCR library. This sample also belongs to another study, concerning T cells in Graves' hyperthyroidism and ophthalmopathy.

The chain has TRBV27 and TRBJ2-7; 9 positions match TRBD1. The source material was peripheral blood mononuclear cells (PBMCs), sampled at new diagnosis, from a patient treated with antithyroid drugs. This clonotype was sampled from a woman aged 25 to 39 with Graves disease. CDR3 loop: CASSWQPGTGRFGEQYF. Here the CDR3 DNA reads TGTGCCAGCAGTTGGCAGCCAGGGACAGGGAGATTCGGTGAGCAGTACTTC.